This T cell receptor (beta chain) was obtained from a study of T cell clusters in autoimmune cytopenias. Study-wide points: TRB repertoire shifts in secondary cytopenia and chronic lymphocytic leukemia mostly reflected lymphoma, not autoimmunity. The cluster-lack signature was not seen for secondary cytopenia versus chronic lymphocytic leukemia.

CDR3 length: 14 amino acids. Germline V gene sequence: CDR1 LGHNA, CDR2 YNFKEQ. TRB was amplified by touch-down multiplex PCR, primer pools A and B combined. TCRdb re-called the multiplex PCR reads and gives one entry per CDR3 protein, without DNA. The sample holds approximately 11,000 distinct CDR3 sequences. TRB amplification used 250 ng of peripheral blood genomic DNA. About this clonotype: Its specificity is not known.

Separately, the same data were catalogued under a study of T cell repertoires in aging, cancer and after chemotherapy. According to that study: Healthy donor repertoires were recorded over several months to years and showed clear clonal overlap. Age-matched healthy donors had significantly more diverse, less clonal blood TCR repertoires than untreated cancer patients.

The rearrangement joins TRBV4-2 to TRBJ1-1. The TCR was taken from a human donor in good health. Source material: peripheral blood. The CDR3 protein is CASSQDPAGTEAFF.